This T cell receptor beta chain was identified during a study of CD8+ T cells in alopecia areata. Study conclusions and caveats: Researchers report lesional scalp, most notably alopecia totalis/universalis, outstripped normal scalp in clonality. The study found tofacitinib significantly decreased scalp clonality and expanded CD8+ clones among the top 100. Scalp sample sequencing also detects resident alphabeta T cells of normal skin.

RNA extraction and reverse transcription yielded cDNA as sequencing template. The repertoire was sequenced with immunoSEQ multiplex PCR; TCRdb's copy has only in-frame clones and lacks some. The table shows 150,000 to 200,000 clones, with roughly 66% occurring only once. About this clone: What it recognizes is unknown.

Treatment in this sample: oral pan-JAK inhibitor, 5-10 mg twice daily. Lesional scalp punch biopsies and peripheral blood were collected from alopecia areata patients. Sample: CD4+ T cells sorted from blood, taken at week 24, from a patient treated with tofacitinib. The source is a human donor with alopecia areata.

The CDR3 nucleotides are TGTGCCAGCAGCCGCGACAGGGTGGATGGCGGGGAGCTGTTTTTT. This sequence encodes CASSRDRVDGGELFF. V gene TRBV7-8 combines with J gene TRBJ2-2; 7 bases agree with TRBD1. Germline-derived CDR1 and CDR2 are SGHVS and FQNEAQ. J gave up 7 bases and V 5 bases, and 10 bases lay outside the gene matches. This CDR3 comprises 15 residues.